This T cell receptor beta chain was sequenced in a study of blood T cell repertoires in COVID-19. This CDR3 contains 16 residues. The junction had 7 bases not matched to a gene; V was cut back by 3 bases and J by 3 bases. CDR1 and CDR2 from the germline V gene are MGHRA and YSYEKL. In the source study's methods: Counts of nucleated cells, estimated from reference gene primer amplification, were obtained. Sequencing was performed with immunoSEQ multiplex PCR; in TCRdb, only in-frame clones are kept and a portion is missing. Clone size and the V and J calls come from that table; the DNA yielded D and trimming. The repertoire holds approximately 190,000 clones, with roughly four fifths as singletons.

The receptor's source is a woman in her thirties or forties with acute or convalescent COVID-19. Sequenced: peripheral blood. The chain carries TRBV4-1 and TRBJ2-1; TRBD2 matches 8 bases. The CDR3 loop is CASSHFRGGHYNEQFF. The CDR3, as DNA: TGCGCCAGCAGCCACTTTCGGGGGGGCCACTACAATGAGCAGTTCTTC.